This TCR beta chain was recovered during a study of control samples from healthy donors and cancer patients. This CDR3 is built from 14 residues. Germline V lookup: CDR1 SGHDT, CDR2 YYEEEE. Trimming shortened V by 4 bases and J by 5 bases, and 12 bases separated the two germline ends. TCRdb's table, derived via immunoSEQ multiplex PCR, lists solely in-frame clones and lacks some. The sample holds around 110,000 clones, over 75% seen once. The clonotype was recovered from a woman in her forties or fifties with colorectal cancer. The V and J genes are TRBV5-6 and TRBJ1-4; D gene unclear. The sample consisted of PBMCs. CDR3 in DNA: TGTGCCAGCAGCCCTAGCCGGCGGAATGAAAAACTGTTTTTT. Amino acids: CASSPSRRNEKLFF.